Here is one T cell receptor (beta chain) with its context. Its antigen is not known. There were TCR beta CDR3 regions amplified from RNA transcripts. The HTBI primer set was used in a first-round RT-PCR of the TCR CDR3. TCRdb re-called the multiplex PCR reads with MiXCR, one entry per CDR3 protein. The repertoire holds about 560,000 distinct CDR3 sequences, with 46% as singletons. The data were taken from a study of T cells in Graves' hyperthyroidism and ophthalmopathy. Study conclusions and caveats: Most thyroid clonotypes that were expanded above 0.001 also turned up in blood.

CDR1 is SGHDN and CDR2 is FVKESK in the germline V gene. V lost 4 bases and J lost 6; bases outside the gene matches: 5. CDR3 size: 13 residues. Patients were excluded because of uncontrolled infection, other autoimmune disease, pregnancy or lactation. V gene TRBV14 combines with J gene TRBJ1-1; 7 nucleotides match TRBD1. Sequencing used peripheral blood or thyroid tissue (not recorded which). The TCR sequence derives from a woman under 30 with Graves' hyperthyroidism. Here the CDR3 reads CASSRDRDPEAFF. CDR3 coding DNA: TGTGCCAGCAGCCGGGACAGAGATCCTGAAGCTTTCTTT.